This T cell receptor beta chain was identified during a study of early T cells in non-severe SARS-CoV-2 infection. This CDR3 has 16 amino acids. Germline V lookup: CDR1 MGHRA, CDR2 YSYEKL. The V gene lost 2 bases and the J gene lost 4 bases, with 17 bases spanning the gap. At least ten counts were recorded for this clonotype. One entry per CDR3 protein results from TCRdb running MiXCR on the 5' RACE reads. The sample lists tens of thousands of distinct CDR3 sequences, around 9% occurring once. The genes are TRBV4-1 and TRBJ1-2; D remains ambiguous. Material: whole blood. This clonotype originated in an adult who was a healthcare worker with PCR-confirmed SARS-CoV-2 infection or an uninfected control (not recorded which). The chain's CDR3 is CASSQSPAGKGYGYTF. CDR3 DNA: TGCGCCAGCAGCCAAAGCCCGGCCGGAAAGGGCTATGGCTACACCTTC.